These T cell receptor beta chains were read from a single sample in a study of T cell responses to AZD1222 COVID-19 vaccine. Only in-frame clones appear in the TCRdb table, and some are missing; sequencing was by immunoSEQ multiplex PCR. Of tens of thousands of clones in the sample, about 90% were seen once. Specimen: peripheral blood, collected on day 0 of AZD1222 vaccination. These receptor sequences come from an adult in good health. Each CDR3 is given with its conserved first and last residue. Fields, in order: clone size, J gene, V gene, D gene, CDR3 DNA, CDR3 protein. The D gene is left open where the match is weak. Size tells how often a clone was seen (once, few, many) or the class of an expanded clone, and some rows leave it out.

-,TRBJ2-3,TRBV20-1,TRBD1,TGCAGTGCTGGTGACAGGGTCCCAGATACGCAGTATTTT,CSAGDRVPDTQYF
-,TRBJ2-3,TRBV5-1,-,TGCGCCAGCAGCCCCAAGGGGGGCACAGATACGCAGTATTTT,CASSPKGGTDTQYF
-,TRBJ1-1,TRBV7-9,-,TGTGCCAGCAGCTCAAGTATGCTTCTCGAGGTGAACACTGAAGCTTTCTTT,CASSSSMLLEVNTEAFF
once,TRBJ2-3,TRBV6-2/TRBV6-3,-,TGTGCCAGCAGTATTAACTACTTTGCGCAGTATTTT,CASSINYFAQYF
once,TRBJ2-5,TRBV7-9,-,TGTGCCAGCAGCTTTGGCCCCGGGTGGAAGGGAGAGACCCAGTACTTC,CASSFGPGWKGETQYF
-,TRBJ2-3,TRBV7-2,-,TGTGCCAGCAGCTCTAAAAACAGGAGGATCACAGATACGCAGTATTTT,CASSSKNRRITDTQYF
-,TRBJ1-3,TRBV7-6,-,TGTGCCAGCAGACCCCGATTGGGGGGGAACACCATATATTTT,CASRPRLGGNTIYF
-,TRBJ1-6,TRBV5-1,-,TGCGCCAGCAGCAGACAGACAGCGAGCTCCTATAATTCACCCCTCCACTTT,CASSRQTASSYNSPLHF
-,TRBJ1-5,TRBV29-1,TRBD1,TGCAGCGTTGGCACAGGGGACTCCTATCAGCCCCAGCATTTT,CSVGTGDSYQPQHF
-,TRBJ1-1,TRBV6-5,-,TGTGCCAGCGGCCCAGGCGGTAGGGACACTGAAGCTTTCTTT,CASGPGGRDTEAFF
-,TRBJ2-7,TRBV6-5,TRBD1,TGTGCCACCAGACAGGGGGCTATCTACGAGCAGTACTTC,CATRQGAIYEQYF
-,TRBJ1-5,TRBV6-5,TRBD1,TGTGCCAGCAGTCCTGCGACAGGGAAGTATCAGCCCCAGCATTTT,CASSPATGKYQPQHF
-,TRBJ2-1,TRBV6-5,-,TGTGCCAGCAGTTACTCCCGGTATGAGCAGTTCTTC,CASSYSRYEQFF
-,TRBJ2-7,TRBV30,TRBD1,TGTGCCTGGAGTGCTCCCGGGACAGGGGGCGAGCAGTACTTC,CAWSAPGTGGEQYF
-,TRBJ1-3,TRBV30,-,TGTGCCTGGAACCGTAGGGGGGCTGGAAACACCATATATTTT,CAWNRRGAGNTIYF
-,TRBJ1-1,TRBV18,TRBD1,TGTGCCAGCTCACCACCTCGGGACAGGGGGCTCGGAAGAACTGAAGCTTTCTTT,CASSPPRDRGLGRTEAFF
once,TRBJ1-2,TRBV19,-,TGTGCCAGTACGGAGCGCTCTTATGGCTACACCTTC,CASTERSYGYTF
-,TRBJ1-2,TRBV24-1,TRBD1,TGTGCCACCAGTGATTTGCTCAATCCCTCTAGGGACAGGGTTTCCTATGGCTACACCTTC,CATSDLLNPSRDRVSYGYTF
once,TRBJ1-1,TRBV18,-,TGTGCCAGCTCACCCCTGACAGACCATGAAGCTTTCTTT,CASSPLTDHEAFF
-,TRBJ1-5,TRBV6-5,-,TGTGCCAGCAGCTCACAGAAAGATAGCAATCAGCCCCAGCATTTT,CASSSQKDSNQPQHF
-,TRBJ1-5,TRBV6-2/TRBV6-3,TRBD1,TGTGCCAGCAGTTTTGGGCCGGGACAGGGGGTGTATAGCAATCAGCCCCAGCATTTT,CASSFGPGQGVYSNQPQHF
-,TRBJ2-7,TRBV5-4,TRBD1,TGTGCCAGCAGCTTTGGGGACAGGGGTTACGAGCAGTACTTC,CASSFGDRGYEQYF
-,TRBJ2-1,TRBV7-3,-,TGTGCCAGCAGTTACCCAGGTGACAATGAGCAGTTCTTC,CASSYPGDNEQFF
-,TRBJ2-7,TRBV27,TRBD2,TGTGCCAGCGGGAGGGGATCCTACGAGCAGTACTTC,CASGRGSYEQYF
-,TRBJ2-3,TRBV6-4,-,TGTGCCAGCAGTGATAGAGGGGGCACAGATACGCAGTATTTT,CASSDRGGTDTQYF
-,TRBJ1-4,TRBV18,-,TGTGCCAGCTCGAGCGGAACTAATGAAAAACTGTTTTTT,CASSSGTNEKLFF
-,TRBJ1-1,TRBV19,-,TGTGCCAGTAGTGTACAGGGACGGGGCACTGAAGCTTTCTTT,CASSVQGRGTEAFF
-,TRBJ1-1,TRBV19,-,TGTGCCAGTAGTGGACAGAACACTGAAGCTTTCTTT,CASSGQNTEAFF
-,TRBJ2-3,TRBV6-4,TRBD2,TGTGCCAGCAGTGACTCCAGCGGGGGGTCCACAGATACGCAGTATTTT,CASSDSSGGSTDTQYF
-,TRBJ2-2,TRBV24-1,TRBD1,TGTGCCACCAGTGATCCCAGGGGGCATGCCGGGGAGCTGTTTTTT,CATSDPRGHAGELFF
-,TRBJ1-1,TRBV9,-,TGTGCCAGCAGCGGGAGAGGGTCGAACACTGAAGCTTTCTTT,CASSGRGSNTEAFF
-,TRBJ2-7,TRBV10-3,TRBD2,TGTGCCATCAGGGCTGGCGGGGGGCACGGCGAGCAGTACTTC,CAIRAGGGHGEQYF
-,TRBJ2-2,TRBV7-7,-,TGTGCTAGCAGCTTGGGACGCCCGAACACCGGGGAGCTGTTTTTT,CASSLGRPNTGELFF
once,TRBJ1-3,TRBV7-2,-,TGTGCCAGCAGCTTAGGTCCGGGCTCTGGAAACACCATATATTTT,CASSLGPGSGNTIYF
-,TRBJ1-6,TRBV7-2,-,TGTGCCAGCAGCTTATTTGGGGGGATGTCACCCCTCCACTTT,CASSLFGGMSPLHF
-,TRBJ1-5,TRBV2,TRBD1,TGTGCCAGCAGGGGAAATGCAGGGGGCGATCAGCCCCAGCATTTT,CASRGNAGGDQPQHF
-,TRBJ1-2,TRBV27,-,TGTGCCAGCAGTTTATCAGGGCAGAAGGTCTATGGCTACACCTTC,CASSLSGQKVYGYTF
-,TRBJ1-6,TRBV9,TRBD1,TGTGCCAGCAGCCAACCAGGGGGGTTAGGTTCACCCCTCCACTTT,CASSQPGGLGSPLHF
-,TRBJ1-1,TRBV7-9,-,TGTGCCAGCAGCGGGCCGAACACTGAAGCTTTCTTT,CASSGPNTEAFF
-,TRBJ1-1,TRBV7-2,-,TGTGCCAGCAGCTTAGAGGCAGGGACCCGCATGAACACTGAAGCTTTCTTT,CASSLEAGTRMNTEAFF
-,TRBJ2-7,TRBV9,-,TGTGCCAGCAGCGTAGGGGTCCAGGGGCGCTACGAGCAGTACTTC,CASSVGVQGRYEQYF
few,TRBJ1-1,TRBV7-2,-,TGTGCCAGCAGCGACTGGAACACTGAAGCTTTCTTT,CASSDWNTEAFF
-,TRBJ1-4,TRBV19,-,TGTGCCAGTAGTCCCCAGGACGGACTACCTGAAAAACTGTTTTTT,CASSPQDGLPEKLFF
-,TRBJ1-1,TRBV7-2,-,TGTGCCAGCAGCTTAGCGTTGGGGAACACTGAAGCTTTCTTT,CASSLALGNTEAFF